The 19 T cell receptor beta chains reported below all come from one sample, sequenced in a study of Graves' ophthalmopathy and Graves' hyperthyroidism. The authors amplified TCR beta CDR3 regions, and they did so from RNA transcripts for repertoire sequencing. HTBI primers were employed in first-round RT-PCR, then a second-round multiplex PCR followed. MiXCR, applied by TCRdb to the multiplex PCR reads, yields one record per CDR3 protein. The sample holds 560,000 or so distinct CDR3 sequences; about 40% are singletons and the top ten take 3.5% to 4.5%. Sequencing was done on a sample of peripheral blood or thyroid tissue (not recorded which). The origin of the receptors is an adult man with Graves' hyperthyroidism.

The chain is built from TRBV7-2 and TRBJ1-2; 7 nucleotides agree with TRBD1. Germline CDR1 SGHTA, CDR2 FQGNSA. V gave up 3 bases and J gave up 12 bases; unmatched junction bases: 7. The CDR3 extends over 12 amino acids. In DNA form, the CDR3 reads TGTGCCAGCAGCTTTACCGGGACAGTCGACACCTTC. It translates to CASSFTGTVDTF. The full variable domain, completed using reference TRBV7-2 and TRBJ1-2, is GAGVSQSPSNKVTEKGKDVELRCDPISGHTALYWYRQSLGQGLEFLIYFQGNSAPDKSGLPSDRFSAERTGGSVSTLTIQRTQQEDSAVYLCASSFTGTVDTFGSGTRLTVV.

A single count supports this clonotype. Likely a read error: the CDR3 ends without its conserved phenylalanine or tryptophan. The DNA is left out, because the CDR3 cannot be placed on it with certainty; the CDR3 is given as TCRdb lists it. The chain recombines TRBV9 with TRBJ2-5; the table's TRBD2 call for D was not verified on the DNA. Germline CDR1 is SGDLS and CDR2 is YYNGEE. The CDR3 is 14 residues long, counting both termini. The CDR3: CASSLSSLTGTLYL.

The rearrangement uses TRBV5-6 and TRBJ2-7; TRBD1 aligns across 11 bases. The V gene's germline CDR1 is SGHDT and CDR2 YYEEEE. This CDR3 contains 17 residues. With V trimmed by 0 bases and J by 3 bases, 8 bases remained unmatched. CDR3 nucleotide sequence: TGTGCCAGCAGCTTGGCTCCGGGACAGGGGGATGTCTACGAGCAGTACTTC. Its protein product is CASSLAPGQGDVYEQYF.

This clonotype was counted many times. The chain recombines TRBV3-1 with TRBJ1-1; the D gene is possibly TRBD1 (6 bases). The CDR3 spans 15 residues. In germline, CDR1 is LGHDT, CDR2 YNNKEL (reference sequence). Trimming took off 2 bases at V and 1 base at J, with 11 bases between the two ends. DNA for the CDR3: TGTGCCAGCAGCCAATCCGACAGGCAGAACACTGAAGCTTTCTTT. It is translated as CASSQSDRQNTEAFF.

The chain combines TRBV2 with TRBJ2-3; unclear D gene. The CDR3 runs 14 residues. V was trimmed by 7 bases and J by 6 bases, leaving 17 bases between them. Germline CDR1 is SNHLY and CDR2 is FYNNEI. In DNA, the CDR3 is TGTGCCAGCAACAACGGTCGATTCACGGATACGCAGTATTTT. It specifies CASNNGRFTDTQYF.

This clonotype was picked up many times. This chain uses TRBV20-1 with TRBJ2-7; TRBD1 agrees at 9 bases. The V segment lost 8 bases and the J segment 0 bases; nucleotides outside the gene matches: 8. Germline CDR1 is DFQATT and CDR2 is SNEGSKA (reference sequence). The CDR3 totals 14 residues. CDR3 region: CSTGNRGLSYEQYF. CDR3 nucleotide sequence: TGCAGTACGGGAAACAGGGGGCTCTCCTACGAGCAGTACTTC.

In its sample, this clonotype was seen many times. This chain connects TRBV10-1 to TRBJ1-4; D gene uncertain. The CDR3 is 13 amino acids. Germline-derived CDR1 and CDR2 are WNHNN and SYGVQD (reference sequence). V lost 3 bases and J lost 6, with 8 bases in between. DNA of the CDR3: TGCGCCAGCAGTGATGGACCGTATGAAAAACTGTTTTTT. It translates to CASSDGPYEKLFF.

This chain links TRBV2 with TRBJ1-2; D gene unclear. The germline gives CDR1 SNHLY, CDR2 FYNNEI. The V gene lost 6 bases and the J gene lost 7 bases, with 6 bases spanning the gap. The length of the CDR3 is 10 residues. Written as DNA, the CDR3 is TGTGCCAGCAGGGGAAGTGGCTACACCTTC. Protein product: CASRGSGYTF. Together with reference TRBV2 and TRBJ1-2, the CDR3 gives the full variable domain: EPEVTQTPSHQVTQMGQEVILRCVPISNHLYFYWYRQILGQKVEFLVSFYNNEISEKSEIFDDQFSVERPDGSNFTLKIRSTKLEDSAMYFCASRGSGYTFGSGTRLTVV.

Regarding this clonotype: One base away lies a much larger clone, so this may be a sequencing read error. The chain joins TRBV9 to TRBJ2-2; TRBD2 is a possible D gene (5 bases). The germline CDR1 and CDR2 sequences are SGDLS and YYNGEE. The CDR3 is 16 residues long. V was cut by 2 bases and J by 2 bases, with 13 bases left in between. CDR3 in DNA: TGTGCCAGCAGCGTCCGGGTGGACTCTAACACCGGGGAGCTGTTTTTT. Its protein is CASSVRVDSNTGELFF.

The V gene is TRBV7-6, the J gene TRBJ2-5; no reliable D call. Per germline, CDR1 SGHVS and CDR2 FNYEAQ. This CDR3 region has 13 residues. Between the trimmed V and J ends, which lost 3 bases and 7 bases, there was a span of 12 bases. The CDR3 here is CASSFSRSGTQYF. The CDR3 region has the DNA TGTGCCAGCAGCTTTAGCCGTTCCGGGACCCAGTACTTC.

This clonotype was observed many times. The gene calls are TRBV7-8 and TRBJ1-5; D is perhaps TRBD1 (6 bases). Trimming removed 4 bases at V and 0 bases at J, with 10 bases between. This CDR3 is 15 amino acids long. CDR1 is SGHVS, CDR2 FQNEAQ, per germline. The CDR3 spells CASSWTDGSNQPQHF. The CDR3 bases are TGTGCCAGCAGCTGGACAGACGGTAGCAATCAGCCCCAGCATTTT.

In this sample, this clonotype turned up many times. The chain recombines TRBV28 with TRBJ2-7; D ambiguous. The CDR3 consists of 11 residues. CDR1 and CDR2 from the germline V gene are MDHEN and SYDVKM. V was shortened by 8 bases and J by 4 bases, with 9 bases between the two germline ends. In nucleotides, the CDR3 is TGTGCCAGCGGCCAGCCTTACGAGCAGTACTTC. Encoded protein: CASGQPYEQYF.

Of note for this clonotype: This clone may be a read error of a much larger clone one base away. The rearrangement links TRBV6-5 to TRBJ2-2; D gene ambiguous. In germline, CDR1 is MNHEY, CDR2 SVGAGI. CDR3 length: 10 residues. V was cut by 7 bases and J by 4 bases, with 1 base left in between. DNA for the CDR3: TGTGCCAGCACCACCGGGGAGCTGTTTTTT. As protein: CASTTGELFF.

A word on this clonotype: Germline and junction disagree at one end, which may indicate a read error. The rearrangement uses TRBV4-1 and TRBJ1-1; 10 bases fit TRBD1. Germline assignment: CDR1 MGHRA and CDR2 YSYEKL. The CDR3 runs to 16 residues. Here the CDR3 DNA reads TGTGCCAGCAGCAAGACAGGGGGCAGAGAGAACACTGAAGCTTTCTTT. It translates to CASSKTGGRENTEAFF.

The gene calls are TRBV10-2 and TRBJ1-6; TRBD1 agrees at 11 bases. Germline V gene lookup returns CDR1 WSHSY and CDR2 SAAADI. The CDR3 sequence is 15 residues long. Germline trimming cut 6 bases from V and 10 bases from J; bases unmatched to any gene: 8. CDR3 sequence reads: CASSELGQGASPLHF. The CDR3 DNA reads TGCGCCAGCAGCGAACTTGGACAGGGGGCCTCACCCCTCCACTTT.

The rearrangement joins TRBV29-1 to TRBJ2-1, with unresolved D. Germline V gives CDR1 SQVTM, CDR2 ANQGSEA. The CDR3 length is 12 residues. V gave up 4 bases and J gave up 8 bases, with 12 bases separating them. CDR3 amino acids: CSVVFAWDEQFF. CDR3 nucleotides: TGCAGCGTTGTATTTGCTTGGGATGAGCAGTTCTTC.

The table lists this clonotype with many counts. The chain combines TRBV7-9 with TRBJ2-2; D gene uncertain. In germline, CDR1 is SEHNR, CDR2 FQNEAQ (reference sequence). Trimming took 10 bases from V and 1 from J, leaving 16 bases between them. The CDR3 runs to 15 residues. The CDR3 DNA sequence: TGTGCCACCCACAAGGTTAGGATGAACACCGGGGAGCTGTTTTTT. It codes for CATHKVRMNTGELFF.

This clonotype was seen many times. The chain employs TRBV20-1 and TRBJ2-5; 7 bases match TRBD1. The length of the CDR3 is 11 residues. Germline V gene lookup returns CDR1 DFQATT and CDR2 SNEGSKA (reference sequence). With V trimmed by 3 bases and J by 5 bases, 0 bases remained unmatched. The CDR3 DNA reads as TGCAGTGCTAGGACAGGGGAGACCCAGTACTTC. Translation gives CSARTGETQYF.

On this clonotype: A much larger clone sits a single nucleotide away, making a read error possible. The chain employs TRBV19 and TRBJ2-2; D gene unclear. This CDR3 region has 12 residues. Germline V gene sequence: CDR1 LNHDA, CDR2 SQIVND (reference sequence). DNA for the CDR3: TGTGCCAGTGGTATGGACCTCGGGGAGCTGTTTTTT. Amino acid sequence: CASGMDLGELFF.